The 15 T cell receptor beta chains listed next were all sequenced from one sample in a study of blood T cell repertoires in COVID-19. Data came from immunoSEQ multiplex PCR; TCRdb stores just in-frame clones and leaves some out. The sample has about 170,000 clones, more than 75% seen once. The sequenced material came from peripheral blood. These receptors were collected from a woman over 75 with COVID-19, enrolled during active disease.

This chain uses TRBV28 with TRBJ2-2, with 8 bases matching TRBD1. V dropped 5 bases and J dropped 3; count of bases not matched to a gene: 8. CDR3 length: 16 residues. Germline loops: CDR1 MDHEN, CDR2 SYDVKM. Here the CDR3 reads CASSTIRGRDTGELFF. DNA of the CDR3: TGTGCCAGCAGTACAATCAGGGGGCGCGACACCGGGGAGCTGTTTTTT.

This clone was picked up one time. The chain is built from TRBV27 and TRBJ2-1; 14 bases map to TRBD2. The CDR3 is 16 amino acids. Germline CDR1 MNHEY, CDR2 SMNVEV (reference sequence). V lost 2 bases to trimming and J lost 7 bases; unmatched junction nucleotides: 4. Written as DNA, the CDR3 is TGTGCCAGCAGTTTAACTTGGACTAGCGGGAGGAATGAGCAGTTCTTC. Residues: CASSLTWTSGRNEQFF.

The chain combines TRBV7-2 with TRBJ2-7; maybe TRBD1 (6 bases). V was shortened by 5 bases and J by 4 bases, with 15 bases between the two germline ends. The CDR3 runs 14 residues. Per the germline V gene, CDR1 is SGHTA and CDR2 is FQGNSA. The CDR3 loop reads CASSRGTLQYEQYF. The CDR3, as DNA: TGTGCCAGCAGCAGGGGGACACTTCAATACGAGCAGTACTTC.

The chain links TRBV4-3 to TRBJ2-3; D gene uncertain. The V gene lost 0 bases and the J gene lost 2 bases, with 15 bases spanning the gap. Germline V CDR1 and CDR2: LGHNA, YSLEER. The CDR3 has 17 amino acids. CDR3 nucleotides: TGCGCCAGCAGCCAAGAGGCCCTAGTTCCCTTCACAGATACGCAGTATTTT. Translating it yields CASSQEALVPFTDTQYF.

This chain uses TRBV11-2 with TRBJ2-1; 9 nucleotides align to TRBD1. CDR1 is SGHAT, CDR2 FQNNGV, per germline. The J segment lost 4 bases and the V segment lost 4 bases, leaving 11 bases of the junction unmatched. This CDR3 region has 17 residues. The CDR3 DNA reads as TGTGCCAGCAGCTCGCTTGCCGGGACAGGGATTTACAATGAGCAGTTCTTC. It translates to CASSSLAGTGIYNEQFF. The whole variable domain, filled in from reference TRBV11-2 and TRBJ2-1, reads EAGVAQSPRYKIIEKRQSVAFWCNPISGHATLYWYQQILGQGPKLLIQFQNNGVVDDSQLPKDRFSAERLKGVDSTLKIQPAKLEDSAVYLCASSSLAGTGIYNEQFFGPGTRLTVL.

The chain employs TRBV24-1 and TRBJ2-1, with a tentative D call TRBD2 (7 bases). Trimming left V 6 bases short and J 2 bases short, with 16 bases between. CDR1 and CDR2 from the germline V gene are KGHDR and SFDVKD. The CDR3 runs 16 residues. Here the CDR3 DNA reads TGTGCCACCAGTCAAGGGGGGGAGCCTGCCTACAATGAGCAGTTCTTC. This translates into CATSQGGEPAYNEQFF.

The chain carries TRBV6-4 and TRBJ1-1; no clear D gene. The CDR3 length is 13 residues. Trimming stripped 6 bases from V and 2 bases from J, with 10 bases between. Germline assignment: CDR1 MRHNA and CDR2 SNTAGT. As DNA, the CDR3 is TGTGCCAGCAGAAAAGAGGAAAACACTGAAGCTTTCTTT. This translates into CASRKEENTEAFF.

The chain has TRBV11-2 and TRBJ2-3; D uncertain. The germline V gene has CDR1 SGHAT and CDR2 FQNNGV. The CDR3 is 16 amino acids. Trimming left V 1 base short and J 1 base short, with 12 bases between. The CDR3 DNA follows: TGTGCCAGCAGCTTAGGTCATGGGCCCGGCACAGATACGCAGTATTTT. This gives the protein CASSLGHGPGTDTQYF.

The gene calls are TRBV10-3 and TRBJ1-4, with D maybe TRBD1 (5 bases). V lost 0 bases and J lost 8, with 10 bases in between. The germline V gene encodes CDR1 ENHRY and CDR2 SYGVKD. CDR3 length: 14 amino acids. CDR3 protein: CAISESGVGEKLFF. CDR3 bases: TGTGCCATCAGTGAGTCAGGGGTTGGGGAAAAACTGTTTTTT.

This chain connects TRBV7-2 to TRBJ2-2, with a possible D match to TRBD1 (6 bases). The V gene lost 5 bases and the J gene lost 0 bases, with 10 bases spanning the gap. This CDR3 comprises 15 residues. The germline V gene encodes CDR1 SGHTA and CDR2 FQGNSA. For the CDR3, the DNA is TGTGCCAGCAGCACCGGGACATCGAACACCGGGGAGCTGTTTTTT. Protein product: CASSTGTSNTGELFF.

The chain joins TRBV7-2 to TRBJ2-4, with 7 nucleotides matching TRBD1. Trimming took 5 bases from V and 6 from J; bases not matched to a gene: 4. The CDR3 runs 13 residues. CDR1 is SGHTA, CDR2 FQGNSA, per germline. The CDR3 here is CASSHPGGNIQYF. The CDR3 DNA reads as TGTGCCAGCAGCCACCCAGGGGGAAACATTCAGTACTTC.

The CDR3 DNA reads as TGTGCCACCATCGACGGGGGTAATAATGAAAAACTGTTTTTT. Protein sequence: CATIDGGNNEKLFF. The gene calls are TRBV28 and TRBJ1-4, with D maybe TRBD1 (5 bases). The CDR3 loop spans 14 amino acids. Trimming stripped 10 bases from V and 4 bases from J, with 16 bases between. CDR1 is MDHEN and CDR2 is SYDVKM in the germline V gene.

The V and J genes are TRBV24-1 and TRBJ1-2; D gene unclear. The CDR3 loop spans 14 amino acids. The V and J ends lost 1 base and 9 bases respectively, with 14 bases between them. Germline assignment: CDR1 KGHDR and CDR2 SFDVKD. The chain's CDR3 is CATSDFGLLGSYTF. For the CDR3, the DNA is TGTGCCACCAGTGATTTTGGCCTGCTGGGCAGCTACACCTTC.

The chain uses TRBV18 and TRBJ1-1; D call uncertain. Looked up from germline, CDR1 is KGHSH and CDR2 is LQKENI. Trimming took 5 bases from V and 5 from J, leaving 15 bases between them. This CDR3 region has 14 residues. The CDR3 spells CASSFTEGETEAFF. For the CDR3, the DNA is TGTGCCAGCTCATTTACAGAAGGTGAGACTGAAGCTTTCTTT.

V is TRBV6-4 and J is TRBJ2-3; TRBD2 matches 9 bases. The J segment lost 4 bases and the V segment lost 3 bases, leaving 5 bases of the junction unmatched. The CDR3 is 15 amino acids. Per germline, CDR1 MRHNA and CDR2 SNTAGT. In nucleotides, the CDR3 is TGTGCCAGCAGTGAGGGAGCGGGAGGATCAGATACGCAGTATTTT. It yields the protein CASSEGAGGSDTQYF.